This T cell receptor beta chain was sequenced during a study of blood T cell repertoires in COVID-19. Study-wide background: PBMCs, B-cell-depleted T cells, or T cells provided the cDNA or gDNA that made up the material.

In the source study's methods: Quantification of nucleated cells was approximated via reference gene primer amplification. Clones were read by immunoSEQ multiplex PCR, and TCRdb kept only the in-frame ones, dropping some. From that table come the V and J calls and clone size; the DNA was used to work out D and trimming. This table holds fewer than 300,000 clones, around 87% found once. From germline, CDR1 is MNHEY and CDR2 SMNVEV (reference sequence). Trimming pared 6 bases from V and 4 bases from J, leaving 13 bases between. The CDR3 contains 13 residues. This clonotype was obtained from a woman aged 45-59 years with acute or convalescent COVID-19. Specimen: peripheral blood. The rearrangement joins TRBV27 to TRBJ2-7; TRBD1 might be the D (6 bases). The CDR3: CASSPDSLYEQYF. The CDR3 region has the DNA TGTGCCAGCAGCCCGGACAGCCTTTACGAGCAGTACTTC.